This passage covers 24 T cell receptor beta chains from one sample sequenced in a study of T cells in Graves' hyperthyroidism and ophthalmopathy. RNA transcripts were the template for amplifying TCR beta CDR3 regions. The TCR CDR3 first-round RT-PCR relied on the HTBI primer set. TCRdb reprocessed the multiplex PCR reads with MiXCR, giving one entry per CDR3 protein. The profile covers approximately 700,000 distinct CDR3 sequences, with about a sixth appearing a single time and roughly 8% taken by the ten largest. The sequencing input was blood. The origin of the receptors is a man aged 18-30 years with Graves' hyperthyroidism.

This clonotype was observed many times. The chain combines TRBV12-3 or TRBV12-4 with TRBJ2-5; a weak D match, TRBD1 (5 bases). The V gene lost 0 bases and the J gene lost 5 bases, with 10 bases spanning the gap. The CDR3 is 14 residues long. The CDR3 nucleotides are TGTGCCAGCAGTTTAGCCAGGGTTGCGGAGACCCAGTACTTC. This translates into CASSLARVAETQYF.

The chain uses TRBV28 and TRBJ2-1, with 13 bases fitting TRBD2. CDR3 length: 15 residues. CDR1 MDHEN and CDR2 SYDVKM come from the germline V gene. Trimming cost V 4 bases and J 9 bases; bases outside gene matches: 6. The CDR3 DNA sequence: TGTGCCAGCAGTTACGGGACTAGCGGGATTAGTGAGCAGTTCTTC. Protein: CASSYGTSGISEQFF.

The V and J genes are TRBV18 and TRBJ1-3; 9 bases fit TRBD1. The V gene's germline CDR1 is KGHSH and CDR2 LQKENI. V lost 3 bases, J lost 6 bases, and 9 bases stayed unmatched. The CDR3 covers 16 residues. The CDR3 nucleotides are TGTGCCAGCTCACCTCTCCCGGGACAGGGAGCAAACACCATATATTTT. Translated: CASSPLPGQGANTIYF.

This clonotype was observed a few times. The rearrangement uses TRBV28 and TRBJ1-4; TRBD1 might be the D (6 bases). V lost 8 bases and J lost 4, with 14 bases in between. CDR3 length: 14 residues. The germline V gene encodes CDR1 MDHEN and CDR2 SYDVKM. Here the CDR3 reads CASGGAGVNEKLFF. CDR3 DNA sequence: TGTGCCAGCGGGGGGGCAGGCGTTAATGAAAAACTGTTTTTT.

The chain employs TRBV29-1 and TRBJ2-1; TRBD2 matches 7 bases. Germline assignment: CDR1 SQVTM and CDR2 ANQGSEA. The CDR3 loop spans 17 amino acids. V gave up 4 bases and J gave up 0 bases; unmatched junction bases: 12. CDR3 sequence (DNA): TGCAGCGTTGTTTCGGGGGTCAGGACTAGCTCCTACAATGAGCAGTTCTTC. Amino acids: CSVVSGVRTSSYNEQFF.

The chain is built from TRBV10-3 and TRBJ2-7; 12 nucleotides match TRBD2. The length of the CDR3 is 18 residues. Trimming at V came to 6 bases and at J to 4 bases, leaving 16 bases not matched to a gene. Germline CDR1 is ENHRY and CDR2 is SYGVKD. Here the CDR3 DNA reads TGTGCCATCAGCGGGTTAGCTACCCGAACTAGCGGGAGGTACGAGCAGTACTTC. Amino acid sequence: CAISGLATRTSGRYEQYF.

This clonotype was counted many times. This chain uses TRBV7-9 with TRBJ2-5; D might be TRBD2 (6 bases). V lost 4 bases and J 5 bases, leaving 14 bases between the germline ends. This CDR3 has 14 residues. Looked up from germline, CDR1 is SEHNR and CDR2 is FQNEAQ (reference sequence). This CDR3 is CASSSRGGRETQYF. Here the CDR3 DNA reads TGTGCCAGCAGCTCCAGAGGAGGGAGGGAGACCCAGTACTTC.

This clonotype came up a few times. The rearrangement joins TRBV28 to TRBJ1-6, with TRBD1 identical over 7 bases. Losses at the gene ends were 3 bases for V and 14 bases for J; bases not matched to a gene: 13. The CDR3 extends over 15 amino acids. From germline, CDR1 is MDHEN and CDR2 SYDVKM. The CDR3 spells CASSFPGQLIGALHF. In DNA form, the CDR3 reads TGTGCCAGCAGTTTCCCGGGACAGCTTATAGGGGCCCTCCACTTT.

The CDR3 DNA is TGTGCCAGCAGTCTGAAGGGACTAGCGGTTCAGGGTACGCAGTATTTT. It specifies CASSLKGLAVQGTQYF. The rearrangement joins TRBV27 to TRBJ2-3; TRBD2 agrees at 11 bases. The trim removed 5 bases at V and 8 bases at J, leaving 12 bases unmatched. This CDR3 is 16 amino acids long. Germline-derived CDR1 and CDR2 are MNHEY and SMNVEV (reference sequence).

A few counts support this clonotype. This chain joins TRBV28 and TRBJ1-6; D remains unclear. Trimming removed 8 bases at V and 9 bases at J, with 11 bases between. Germline CDR1 reads MDHEN; CDR2 reads SYDVKM. The CDR3 spans 12 residues. The CDR3 protein is CASRKVGSPLHF. Here the CDR3 DNA reads TGTGCCAGCCGAAAAGTCGGTTCACCCCTCCACTTT.

In its sample, this clonotype was seen many times. V and J are TRBV7-2 and TRBJ2-3; 10 bases are shared with TRBD2. Per germline, CDR1 SGHTA and CDR2 FQGNSA. J was trimmed by 5 bases and V by 5 bases; bases with no gene match: 10. The CDR3 consists of 16 residues. CDR3 nucleotide sequence: TGTGCCAGCAGCCCTCGACGGCTAGCGGGAGTAGATACGCAGTATTTT. As protein: CASSPRRLAGVDTQYF.

The sample holds many counts of this clonotype. This chain joins TRBV7-9 and TRBJ2-7; D is possibly TRBD2 (6 bases). The germline V gene has CDR1 SEHNR and CDR2 FQNEAQ (reference sequence). The CDR3 is made up of 14 amino acids. The germline V and J ends were trimmed by 2 bases and 2 bases, with 10 bases remaining between them. The CDR3 reads CASSLNSGAYEQYF. The DNA of the CDR3 is TGTGCCAGCAGCTTAAATAGCGGTGCCTACGAGCAGTACTTC.

This clonotype came up many times. This chain uses TRBV27 with TRBJ2-1; TRBD1 is a possible D gene (6 bases). This CDR3 contains 17 residues. The V gene's germline CDR1 is MNHEY and CDR2 SMNVEV (reference sequence). V lost 4 bases and J 1 base, leaving 17 bases between the germline ends. DNA for the CDR3: TGTGCCAGCAGTTACCGTCTAGGGGGTAGGTCCTACAATGAGCAGTTCTTC. It translates to CASSYRLGGRSYNEQFF.

Many counts were recorded for this clonotype. This chain connects TRBV12-3 or TRBV12-4 to TRBJ2-3; no definite D call. The CDR3 has 13 amino acids. The V end lost 3 bases, the J end lost 5 bases, and 9 bases lay between the germline ends. In DNA, the CDR3 is TGTGCCAGCAGTTTTCTCGGGCTAGATACGCAGTATTTT. Protein sequence: CASSFLGLDTQYF.

In this sample, this clonotype turned up many times. The chain couples TRBV5-6 to TRBJ2-3; 9 bases agree with TRBD2. Trimming took 5 bases from V and 3 from J; bases not matched to a gene: 4. Germline CDR1 is SGHDT and CDR2 is YYEEEE. This CDR3 is 14 amino acids long. The CDR3 DNA follows: TGTGCCAGCAGTAGCGGGAGCATAACAGATACGCAGTATTTT. Translating gives CASSSGSITDTQYF.

Note on this clonotype: It may be a read error: a sequence one base away is much more abundant. The CDR3 region has the DNA TGTGCCAGCAGTGTACGGCAGGTACATCAGCCCCAGCATTTT. Amino acids: CASSVRQVHQPQHF. V and J are TRBV2 and TRBJ1-5; no firm D call. CDR1 and CDR2 (germline): SNHLY, FYNNEI. The V end was cut by 4 bases, the J end by 5 bases, with 12 bases between. The CDR3 sequence is 14 residues long.

The V call is TRBV11-2, the J call TRBJ2-2; no reliable D call. The germline V gene has CDR1 SGHAT and CDR2 FQNNGV. CDR3 length: 15 residues. The V end lost 10 bases, the J end lost 1 base, and 16 bases lay between the germline ends. CDR3 bases: TGTGCCACCATCCATAATACAGAGAACACCGGGGAGCTGTTTTTT. Protein product: CATIHNTENTGELFF.

J is TRBJ2-3 and V is TRBV7-9; D is uncertain. Trimming stripped 5 bases from V and 5 bases from J, with 11 bases between. CDR1 SEHNR and CDR2 FQNEAQ come from the germline V gene (reference sequence). The CDR3 length is 13 residues. CDR3 in amino acids: CASSPNTGDTQYF. The DNA for the CDR3 is TGTGCCAGCAGCCCGAACACTGGAGATACGCAGTATTTT.

This chain uses TRBV27 with TRBJ2-1; no clear D. Germline values: CDR1 MNHEY, CDR2 SMNVEV (reference sequence). The CDR3 contains 16 residues. V lost 3 bases and J 0 bases, leaving 12 bases between the germline ends. The CDR3 nucleotides read TGTGCCAGCAGTTTTTTGGGGTACGGCTCCTACAATGAGCAGTTCTTC. Its translation: CASSFLGYGSYNEQFF.

The gene calls are TRBV9 and TRBJ2-3, with D unclear. The CDR3 loop spans 15 amino acids. Between the trimmed V and J ends, which lost 2 bases and 3 bases, there was a span of 13 bases. Germline lookup yields CDR1 SGDLS and CDR2 YYNGEE. The CDR3 protein is CASSVASISTDTQYF. The CDR3 DNA reads as TGTGCCAGCAGCGTGGCCAGCATCAGTACAGATACGCAGTATTTT. The full variable domain, its missing parts supplied by reference TRBV9 and TRBJ2-3, is DSGVTQTPKHLITATGQRVTLRCSPRSGDLSVYWYQQSLDQGLQFLIQYYNGEERAKGNILERFSAQQFPDLHSELNLSSLELGDSALYFCASSVASISTDTQYFGPGTRLTVL.

This clonotype was observed many times. The genes are TRBV28 and TRBJ2-3, with 10 bases matching TRBD2. The germline V gene has CDR1 MDHEN and CDR2 SYDVKM. V lost 8 bases to trimming and J lost 2 bases; unmatched junction nucleotides: 16. CDR3 length: 18 amino acids. The CDR3, as DNA: TGTGCCAGCGGGCTAAGCGGGAGGGCCGACGCTTCCACAGATACGCAGTATTTT. This encodes CASGLSGRADASTDTQYF.

Many counts were recorded for this clonotype. The chain is built from TRBV9 and TRBJ2-7; D remains unclear. The CDR3 is made up of 14 amino acids. Trimming removed 0 bases from V and 0 bases from J, with 7 bases in between. CDR1 and CDR2 from the germline V gene are SGDLS and YYNGEE. Here the CDR3 reads CASSVDGSSYEQYF. CDR3 bases: TGTGCCAGCAGCGTAGACGGCAGCTCCTACGAGCAGTACTTC.

The chain has TRBV29-1 and TRBJ2-7; 14 bases map to TRBD2. The V segment lost 7 bases and the J segment 5 bases; nucleotides outside the gene matches: 13. Germline V gene lookup returns CDR1 SQVTM and CDR2 ANQGSEA. CDR3 length equals 16 residues. This chain's CDR3 is CSALGTSGRFSHEQYF. The CDR3 DNA is TGCAGCGCCCTCGGGACTAGCGGGAGATTTTCGCACGAGCAGTACTTC.

This clonotype was observed many times. The chain combines TRBV6-2 or TRBV6-3 with TRBJ2-5; D remains unclear. From germline, CDR1 is MNHEY and CDR2 SVGEGT. The CDR3 covers 13 residues. The germline V and J ends were trimmed by 6 bases and 5 bases, with 13 bases remaining between them. In nucleotides, the CDR3 is TGTGCCAGCAGCTTCACGAGGCTGGAGACCCAGTACTTC. Translation: CASSFTRLETQYF.